The 25 T cell receptor beta chains reported below all come from one sample, sequenced in a study of glioma-infiltrating T cells. The iRepertoire nested amplicon-rescue multiplex PCR amplified TCR alpha and beta CDR3s from RNA. TCRdb redid the calling of the multiplex PCR reads with MiXCR, one entry per CDR3 protein. Altogether about 94,000 distinct CDR3 sequences are present, under 30% being singletons, with the ten largest covering around 7%. The material sequenced was glioma tissue, nonneoplastic brain tissue, or PBMCs (not recorded which). Receptors were obtained from a human donor with low-grade glioma or glioblastoma, undergoing nonglioma brain surgery, or in good health (not recorded which).

The chain uses TRBV19 and TRBJ2-5, with 7 nucleotides matching TRBD1. V gave up 10 bases and J gave up 7 bases; unmatched junction bases: 6. The CDR3 runs to 11 residues. CDR1 LNHDA and CDR2 SQIVND come from the germline V gene (reference sequence). The CDR3 coding sequence is TGTGCCACCTCACAGGGGTCGACCCAGTACTTC. Translation: CATSQGSTQYF.

Points on this clonotype: A much larger clone differs by one base, so this may be a read error. The chain employs TRBV5-1 and TRBJ1-1; D is possibly TRBD1 (5 bases). V shed 2 bases and J shed 1 base, with 9 bases lying between them. CDR1 SGHRS and CDR2 YFSETQ come from the germline V gene. The CDR3 length is 14 residues. CDR3 loop: CASSLIDRNTEAFF. Here the CDR3 DNA reads TGCGCCAGCAGCTTAATAGACAGGAACACTGAAGCTTTCTTT.

This clonotype showed up many times. A much larger clone differs from this one at a single base, so this may be a read error. This chain joins TRBV20-1 and TRBJ1-5; D unresolved. In germline, CDR1 is DFQATT, CDR2 SNEGSKA (reference sequence). The CDR3 has 12 residues. The V end lost 3 bases, the J end lost 0 bases, and 3 bases lay between the germline ends. The chain's CDR3 is CSASDSNQPQHF. CDR3 bases: TGCAGTGCTAGCGATAGCAATCAGCCCCAGCATTTT.

This clonotype was counted at least ten times. The chain links TRBV16 to TRBJ1-5, with D possibly being TRBD1 (6 bases). This CDR3 is built from 15 residues. Germline values: CDR1 KGHSY, CDR2 FQNENV. V lost 0 bases and J lost 2, with 8 bases in between. In nucleotides, the CDR3 is TGTGCCAGCAGCCAATCGGGGGCCCGCAATCAGCCCCAGCATTTT. As protein: CASSQSGARNQPQHF.

The sample holds many counts of this clonotype. This rearrangement joins TRBV10-3 to TRBJ1-1, with 8 bases that match TRBD1. The germline V gene encodes CDR1 ENHRY and CDR2 SYGVKD. The V segment lost 7 bases and the J segment 0 bases; nucleotides outside the gene matches: 4. The CDR3 is made up of 14 amino acids. DNA for the CDR3: TGTGCCATCAACGGACAGGGAATGAACACTGAAGCTTTCTTT. This codes for CAINGQGMNTEAFF.

This clonotype was detected ten times or more. The CDR3 sequence: CSARDGAGDEQYF. CDR3 sequence (DNA): TGCAGTGCTAGAGATGGGGCAGGGGACGAGCAGTACTTC. The V call is TRBV20-1, the J call TRBJ2-7; D is perhaps TRBD1 (6 bases). V was shortened by 0 bases and J by 5 bases, with 11 bases between the two germline ends. The CDR3 covers 13 residues. CDR1 is DFQATT, CDR2 SNEGSKA, per germline (reference sequence).

The chain has TRBV30 and TRBJ1-4; D not certain. There are 14 residues in the CDR3. Germline CDR1 GTSNPN, CDR2 SVGIG (reference sequence). The V and J ends lost 2 bases and 3 bases respectively, with 10 bases between them. CDR3 in amino acids: CAWSRTSANEKLFF. CDR3 coding DNA: TGTGCCTGGAGTCGGACCTCGGCTAATGAAAAACTGTTTTTT. Full variable domain (outside the CDR3, taken from reference TRBV30 and TRBJ1-4): SQTIHQWPATLVQPVGSPLSLECTVEGTSNPNLYWYRQAAGRGLQLLFYSVGIGQISSEVPQNLSASRPQDRQFILSSKKLLLSDSGFYLCAWSRTSANEKLFFGSGTQLSVL.

A note on this clonotype: A much larger clonotype is one base distant, so this may be a read error. V usage is TRBV15 and J usage is TRBJ2-1; 9 nucleotides agree with TRBD2. The CDR3 runs to 17 residues. From germline, CDR1 is LNHNV and CDR2 YYDKDF (reference sequence). The CDR3 reads CPTSREAGGRSYNEQFF. The CDR3, as DNA: TGTCCCACCAGCAGAGAGGCGGGGGGGCGCTCCTACAATGAGCAGTTCTTC.

V is TRBV20-1 and J is TRBJ2-3; TRBD2 matches 8 bases. The V gene end was trimmed by 4 bases and the J gene end by 3 bases; junction bases not matched to a gene: 18. This CDR3 has 18 residues. Germline loops: CDR1 DFQATT, CDR2 SNEGSKA (reference sequence). The CDR3 DNA follows: TGCAGTGCTAAGGATAGCGGGAAGCCCAGATTTAGAACAGATACGCAGTATTTT. Translation: CSAKDSGKPRFRTDTQYF.

This clonotype was picked up many times. This rearrangement joins TRBV11-2 to TRBJ1-1; no reliable D call. Germline V CDR1 and CDR2: SGHAT, FQNNGV. CDR3 length: 15 residues. V shed 1 base and J shed 1 base, with 10 bases lying between them. CDR3 in amino acids: CASSLGGWGNTEAFF. For the CDR3, the DNA is TGTGCCAGCAGCTTAGGAGGCTGGGGGAACACTGAAGCTTTCTTT.

In its sample, this clonotype was seen many times. The V and J genes are TRBV28 and TRBJ1-6; D remains ambiguous. The CDR3 is 12 residues long. V lost 4 bases, J lost 17 bases, and 15 bases lay in between. Germline assignment: CDR1 MDHEN and CDR2 SYDVKM. The CDR3 protein is CASSSQVPGFHF. The CDR3 bases are TGTGCCAGCAGTTCCCAGGTGCCGGGGTTCCACTTT.

J is TRBJ2-7 and V is TRBV10-3; 8 bases line up with TRBD1. The CDR3 spans 16 residues. Germline-derived CDR1 and CDR2 are ENHRY and SYGVKD. The junction had 10 bases not matched to a gene; V was cut back by 6 bases and J by 0 bases. DNA for the CDR3: TGTGCCATCAGGAACGACAGGGGATTAAGCTCCTACGAGCAGTACTTC. Encoded protein: CAIRNDRGLSSYEQYF.

This clonotype was seen at least ten times. The J gene is TRBJ1-1, the V gene TRBV29-1; D not resolved. There are 12 residues in the CDR3. Trimming left V 4 bases short and J 0 bases short, with 6 bases between. Germline values: CDR1 SQVTM, CDR2 ANQGSEA. The CDR3 bases are TGCAGCGTTGCACCGTTGAACACTGAAGCTTTCTTT. Residues: CSVAPLNTEAFF.

This clonotype was seen repeatedly, ten times or more. The rearrangement uses TRBV6-2 or TRBV6-3 and TRBJ1-1; D is perhaps TRBD1 (5 bases). V was cut by 10 bases and J by 1 base, with 13 bases left in between. Germline V gene data show CDR1 as MNHEY and CDR2 as SVGEGT. The length of the CDR3 is 13 residues. In DNA, the CDR3 is TGTGCCATCGGTAAGGGGCGGAACACTGAAGCTTTCTTT. This gives the protein CAIGKGRNTEAFF.

This clonotype was seen many times. The chain links TRBV6-1 to TRBJ2-1, with a weak D call TRBD1 (6 bases). Germline CDR1 MNHNS, CDR2 SASEGT. Trimming shortened V by 4 bases and J by 5 bases, and 18 bases separated the two germline ends. The CDR3 has 16 residues. CDR3 DNA: TGTGCCAGCAGTGTCTACAGGGCCACCTTGAACAATGAGCAGTTCTTC. This codes for CASSVYRATLNNEQFF.

Ten or more counts support this clonotype. The V gene is TRBV7-2, the J gene TRBJ2-3, with D unclear. CDR3 length equals 17 residues. Trimming removed 2 bases from V and 4 bases from J, with 19 bases in between. Germline CDR1 and CDR2: SGHTA and FQGNSA. The CDR3 region is CASSLTWDMDGADTQYF. The CDR3 region has the DNA TGTGCCAGCAGCTTAACCTGGGATATGGACGGCGCAGATACGCAGTATTTT.

The genes are TRBV20-1 and TRBJ2-1; D not certain. V shed 3 bases and J shed 3 bases, with 9 bases lying between them. The length of the CDR3 is 13 residues. The V gene's germline CDR1 is DFQATT and CDR2 SNEGSKA (reference sequence). CDR3 sequence (DNA): TGCAGTGCTAGCGCGGAGATCTACAATGAGCAGTTCTTC. It codes for CSASAEIYNEQFF.

The table lists this clonotype with many counts. V usage is TRBV2 and J usage is TRBJ1-5, with no clear D. The CDR3 loop spans 11 amino acids. Trimming removed 11 bases at V and 1 base at J, with 6 bases between. CDR1 SNHLY and CDR2 FYNNEI come from the germline V gene. CDR3 sequence (DNA): TGTGCCGGAAAAAGCAATCAGCCCCAGCATTTT. As protein: CAGKSNQPQHF.

At least ten counts were recorded for this clonotype. The rearrangement links TRBV10-3 to TRBJ2-1; 7 nucleotides agree with TRBD2. The junction had 2 bases not matched to a gene; V was cut back by 2 bases and J by 7 bases. The CDR3 consists of 13 residues. Germline CDR1 ENHRY, CDR2 SYGVKD. The CDR3 DNA is TGTGCCATCAGTGAGGCGGGGGTTAATGAGCAGTTCTTC. This encodes CAISEAGVNEQFF.

This sequence joins TRBV2 and TRBJ1-2; a possible D gene is TRBD1 (5 bases). The germline gives CDR1 SNHLY, CDR2 FYNNEI. V was shortened by 7 bases and J by 5 bases, with 23 bases between the two germline ends. The CDR3 runs to 16 residues. CDR3 region: CASIPRTWTLNYGYTF. DNA for the CDR3: TGTGCCAGCATCCCCCGGACATGGACCCTAAATTATGGCTACACCTTC.

This clonotype was recorded many times. V is TRBV28 and J is TRBJ1-2; weak D call: TRBD1 (5 bases). This CDR3 spans 11 amino acids. V lost 10 bases and J lost 4, with 10 bases in between. Germline V gene lookup returns CDR1 MDHEN and CDR2 SYDVKM. Here the CDR3 DNA reads TGTGCCATTAGGAGGGGCTATGGCTACACCTTC. Protein: CAIRRGYGYTF.

This clonotype appeared many times. The chain employs TRBV19 and TRBJ2-1; 12 bases fit TRBD2. Germline trimming cut 6 bases from V and 7 bases from J; bases unmatched to any gene: 7. CDR1 is LNHDA, CDR2 SQIVND, per germline (reference sequence). The CDR3 is made up of 15 amino acids. The CDR3 reads CASRTTSGSGNEQFF. In nucleotides, the CDR3 is TGTGCCAGTAGGACGACTAGCGGGAGTGGGAATGAGCAGTTCTTC. Combining the CDR3 with reference TRBV19 and TRBJ2-1 gives the whole variable domain DGGITQSPKYLFRKEGQNVTLSCEQNLNHDAMYWYRQDPGQGLRLIYYSQIVNDFQKGDIAEGYSVSREKKESFPLTVTSAQKNPTAFYLCASRTTSGSGNEQFFGPGTRLTVL.

There are many counts of this clonotype. V and J are TRBV6-1 and TRBJ2-2, with 8 bases identical to TRBD1. The CDR3 sequence is 14 residues long. The V and J ends lost 4 bases and 7 bases, in that order; junction bases with no gene match: 5. CDR1 is MNHNS and CDR2 is SASEGT in the germline V gene. The CDR3 reads CASSGRQGNGELFF. The CDR3 DNA reads as TGTGCCAGCAGTGGGCGACAGGGGAACGGGGAGCTGTTTTTT.

This clonotype was recorded many times. The chain is built from TRBV27 and TRBJ2-1; D call uncertain. This CDR3 has 15 amino acids. In germline, CDR1 is MNHEY, CDR2 SMNVEV (reference sequence). Deletions cut 8 bases from V and 6 bases from J, with 20 bases between. CDR3 DNA: TGTGCCAGCCGGGTTGAGCTCGCTTATCCCAATGAGCAGTTCTTC. It specifies CASRVELAYPNEQFF.

This clonotype was recorded once. The rearrangement links TRBV6-1 to TRBJ2-7; the match to TRBD1 covers 7 bases. The CDR3 consists of 16 residues. V shed 3 bases and J 2 bases; nucleotides not matched to a gene: 10. CDR1 MNHNS and CDR2 SASEGT come from the germline V gene. CDR3 coding DNA: TGTGCCAGCAGTGATGCAGGGGGTTTTAGCCCCTACGAGCAGTACTTC. This gives the protein CASSDAGGFSPYEQYF.